The next 29 T cell receptor beta chains were all read from a single sample in a study of regulatory T cells in long-lasting Graves disease. Time point here: newly diagnosed GD, antithyroid drugs for less than 3 months. Following extraction of RNA from PBMCs, that RNA was used to make the TCR library. Assembly of TCR beta libraries relied on iRepertoire HTBI primers together with Arm-PCR of CDR3 regions. One entry per CDR3 protein results from TCRdb running MiXCR on the multiplex PCR reads. In the table there are approximately 400,000 distinct CDR3 sequences, about 16% of which are singletons. The same specimen was also included in a second study, on T cells in Graves' hyperthyroidism and ophthalmopathy.

This specimen consisted of peripheral blood mononuclear cells (PBMCs), obtained at new diagnosis, from a patient treated with antithyroid drugs. These receptors originate from a woman in her thirties with Graves disease.

There are many counts of this clonotype. The chain employs TRBV24-1 and TRBJ1-2; no reliable D call. Looked up from germline, CDR1 is KGHDR and CDR2 is SFDVKD. There are 13 residues in the CDR3. V gave up 2 bases and J gave up 5 bases, with 8 bases separating them. The CDR3 DNA reads TGTGCCACCAGTGATTCCGGGGATTATGGCTACACCTTC. It encodes CATSDSGDYGYTF.

In this sample, this clonotype turned up many times. The V gene is TRBV27, the J gene TRBJ2-1, with 11 bases aligning to TRBD2. V lost 5 bases, J lost 3 bases, and 6 bases stayed unmatched. Germline V gene lookup returns CDR1 MNHEY and CDR2 SMNVEV (reference sequence). This CDR3 is 16 amino acids long. The DNA for the CDR3 is TGTGCCAGCAGTCCCTTAGCGGGAGGGGACTACAATGAGCAGTTCTTC. Amino acids: CASSPLAGGDYNEQFF.

Turning to this clonotype: One base away lies a much larger clone, so this may be a sequencing read error. The rearrangement uses TRBV11-2 and TRBJ2-1; unclear D gene. Trimming left V 7 bases short and J 5 bases short, with 12 bases between. CDR3 length: 13 residues. Germline CDR1 SGHAT, CDR2 FQNNGV. The CDR3 DNA follows: TGTGCCAGCAACCCGCCTTTGGACAATGAGCAGTTCTTC. Amino acids: CASNPPLDNEQFF.

In this sample, this clonotype turned up many times. The gene calls are TRBV2 and TRBJ2-2; 7 bases align to TRBD1. Germline V gene sequence: CDR1 SNHLY, CDR2 FYNNEI. This CDR3 comprises 14 residues. V gave up 4 bases and J gave up 6 bases; unmatched junction bases: 5. CDR3 DNA: TGTGCCAGCAGTGTTATCCAGGGGGCCGGGGAGCTGTTTTTT. Encoded protein: CASSVIQGAGELFF.

This rearrangement joins TRBV9 to TRBJ2-3; 7 nucleotides align to TRBD2. The CDR3 spans 16 residues. Germline V gene data show CDR1 as SGDLS and CDR2 as YYNGEE. The trim removed 0 bases at V and 2 bases at J, leaving 6 bases unmatched. CDR3 in DNA: TGTGCCAGCAGCGTAGGGGGAGGGGCCAACACAGATACGCAGTATTTT. This sequence encodes CASSVGGGANTDTQYF.

This clonotype was recorded at least ten times. The V gene is TRBV6-2 or TRBV6-3, the J gene TRBJ1-1, with D perhaps matching TRBD1 (6 bases). CDR1 and CDR2 from the germline V gene are MNHEY and SVGEGT. CDR3 length: 16 residues. Trimming pared 5 bases from V and 1 base from J, leaving 17 bases between. For the CDR3, the DNA is TGTGCCAGCAGTATAGGTAGGGGGGCGGAGAACACTGAAGCTTTCTTT. It codes for CASSIGRGAENTEAFF.

The table lists this clonotype with a few counts. The chain has TRBV9 and TRBJ1-4; perhaps TRBD1 as D (5 bases). Germline loops: CDR1 SGDLS, CDR2 YYNGEE. V dropped 0 bases and J dropped 10 bases, with 10 bases sitting between them. The CDR3 is 13 amino acids. CDR3 amino acids: CASSVASGGKLFF. The CDR3 DNA reads TGTGCCAGCAGCGTAGCTTCGGGGGGAAAACTGTTTTTT.

The chain has TRBV20-1 and TRBJ2-7, with D possibly matching TRBD2 (7 bases). V lost 1 base and J 10 bases, leaving 14 bases between the germline ends. CDR1 is DFQATT, CDR2 SNEGSKA, per germline (reference sequence). The CDR3 consists of 12 residues. The chain's CDR3 is CSARGDRGAQYF. CDR3 DNA: TGCAGTGCTAGAGGGGACCGGGGGGCCCAGTACTTC.

The chain carries TRBV2 and TRBJ2-3; 9 bases agree with TRBD2. CDR1 and CDR2 from the germline V gene are SNHLY and FYNNEI. The CDR3 spans 15 residues. Unmatched junction bases numbered 7, after V lost 6 bases and J lost 3 bases. The CDR3 DNA reads TGTGCCAGCAGGTTAGCGGGAGCGGCGACAGATACGCAGTATTTT. It encodes CASRLAGAATDTQYF.

V gene TRBV11-2 combines with J gene TRBJ1-5, with TRBD1 identical over 7 bases. The ends lost 1 base at V and 6 bases at J; junction bases unmatched: 6. The CDR3 consists of 15 residues. Germline loops: CDR1 SGHAT, CDR2 FQNNGV. The CDR3 bases are TGTGCCAGCAGCTTAGGCCCAGGGGGGGTTCAGCCCCAGCATTTT. This translates into CASSLGPGGVQPQHF. Together with reference TRBV11-2 and TRBJ1-5, the CDR3 gives the full variable domain: EAGVAQSPRYKIIEKRQSVAFWCNPISGHATLYWYQQILGQGPKLLIQFQNNGVVDDSQLPKDRFSAERLKGVDSTLKIQPAKLEDSAVYLCASSLGPGGVQPQHFGDGTRLSIL.

Turning to this clonotype: A much larger clonotype is one base distant, so this may be a read error. This sequence joins TRBV7-9 and TRBJ2-4, with TRBD1 matching 7 bases. CDR1 SEHNR and CDR2 FQNEAQ come from the germline V gene (reference sequence). CDR3 length: 16 residues. The CDR3 DNA reads as TGTGCCAACAGCTTAACGACAGGGTGGGCCAAAAACATTCAGTACTTC. This translates into CANSLTTGWAKNIQYF.

This clonotype was counted ten times or more. This chain joins TRBV6-5 and TRBJ1-2; 9 bases agree with TRBD1. V lost 2 bases and J lost 2; bases outside the gene matches: 3. Germline CDR1 MNHEY, CDR2 SVGAGI. This CDR3 spans 15 amino acids. DNA of the CDR3: TGTGCCAGCAGTTACGAGACAGGGGGAAACTATGGCTACACCTTC. It yields the protein CASSYETGGNYGYTF.

This clonotype has at least ten counts. This sequence joins TRBV6-1 and TRBJ1-1; unclear D gene. Germline CDR1 MNHNS, CDR2 SASEGT. CDR3 length equals 12 residues. V lost 8 bases and J 1 base, leaving 8 bases between the germline ends. CDR3 region: CASGLQNTEAFF. CDR3 DNA: TGTGCCAGCGGGTTACAGAACACTGAAGCTTTCTTT.

The rearrangement uses TRBV2 and TRBJ2-3, with D unresolved. The J call is in doubt because the DNA end fits TRBJ2-7 better. This CDR3 comprises 13 residues. Germline assignment: CDR1 SNHLY and CDR2 FYNNEI. The CDR3 region is CASSFTAAYEQYF. In nucleotides, the CDR3 is TGTGCCAGCAGCTTCACTGCGGCCTACGAGCAGTACTTC.

This clonotype was observed a single time. The chain couples TRBV2 to TRBJ1-5, with D perhaps matching TRBD1 (5 bases). Trimming pared 6 bases from V and 4 bases from J, leaving 10 bases between. The germline gives CDR1 SNHLY, CDR2 FYNNEI. The CDR3 consists of 13 residues. CDR3 sequence reads: CASRTERNQPQHF. CDR3 bases: TGTGCCAGCAGGACAGAGCGTAATCAGCCCCAGCATTTT. Supplemented by reference TRBV2 and TRBJ1-5, the full variable domain reads EPEVTQTPSHQVTQMGQEVILRCVPISNHLYFYWYRQILGQKVEFLVSFYNNEISEKSEIFDDQFSVERPDGSNFTLKIRSTKLEDSAMYFCASRTERNQPQHFGDGTRLSIL.

This rearrangement joins TRBV28 to TRBJ2-3, with D tentatively TRBD1 (5 bases). In germline, CDR1 is MDHEN, CDR2 SYDVKM. The CDR3 contains 18 residues. Trimming pared 7 bases from V and 6 bases from J, leaving 29 bases between. The CDR3 loop is CASTDPFIHTPRVDTQYF. For the CDR3, the DNA is TGTGCCAGCACCGACCCATTTATACATACCCCCAGGGTGGATACGCAGTATTTT.

Ten or more counts support this clonotype. The chain recombines TRBV5-6 with TRBJ2-5, with D possibly TRBD2 on 6 matching bases. The CDR3 consists of 11 residues. Trimming stripped 4 bases from V and 12 bases from J, with 13 bases between. Germline CDR1 reads SGHDT; CDR2 reads YYEEEE. This CDR3 reads CASSRRTGEYF. DNA for the CDR3: TGTGCCAGCAGCCGACGGACGGGGGAGTACTTC.

This clonotype was recorded many times. This rearrangement joins TRBV7-9 to TRBJ1-4, with D possibly matching TRBD1 (6 bases). The germline CDR1 and CDR2 sequences are SEHNR and FQNEAQ (reference sequence). V lost 6 bases and J lost 5, with 16 bases in between. The length of the CDR3 is 15 residues. The CDR3 protein is CASRRNRVGNEKLFF. For the CDR3, the DNA is TGTGCCAGCAGACGGAACAGGGTGGGCAATGAAAAACTGTTTTTT.

There are many counts of this clonotype. The CDR3 sequence is CSATRTGDLYEQYF. The CDR3 DNA sequence: TGCAGTGCCACCCGCACAGGGGATCTCTACGAGCAGTACTTC. V gene TRBV20-1 combines with J gene TRBJ2-7, with TRBD1 identical over 7 bases. Looked up from germline, CDR1 is DFQATT and CDR2 is SNEGSKA (reference sequence). This CDR3 has 14 residues. V lost 6 bases and J lost 3; bases outside the gene matches: 11.

This clonotype was observed a handful of times. This may come from a read error, since a much larger clone is one base off. J is TRBJ2-7 and V is TRBV30, with D perhaps matching TRBD1 (6 bases). Per germline, CDR1 GTSNPN and CDR2 SVGIG (reference sequence). CDR3 length equals 12 residues. Trimming shortened V by 2 bases and J by 1 base, and 6 bases separated the two germline ends. The CDR3 loop reads CAWSTGSYEQYF. CDR3 sequence (DNA): TGTGCCTGGAGTACAGGGTCCTACGAGCAGTACTTC.

This clonotype showed up many times. The J gene is TRBJ2-7, the V gene TRBV6-1, with D perhaps being TRBD1 or TRBD2 (5 bases each). Germline values: CDR1 MNHNS, CDR2 SASEGT. CDR3 length: 14 amino acids. Trimming removed 4 bases from V and 0 bases from J, with 10 bases in between. CDR3 coding DNA: TGTGCCAGCAGTGGCCGGGACCGCTCCTACGAGCAGTACTTC. It encodes CASSGRDRSYEQYF.

This clonotype has a count of ten or more. This chain connects TRBV3-1 to TRBJ1-1, with TRBD1 matching 9 bases. The CDR3 extends over 14 amino acids. CDR1 LGHDT and CDR2 YNNKEL come from the germline V gene (reference sequence). Trimming removed 3 bases from V and 8 bases from J; junction bases left unmatched: 7. The CDR3 nucleotides read TGTGCCAGCAGCCATTCGGGGACAGGGCAGGAAGCTTTCTTT. The encoded protein is CASSHSGTGQEAFF.

The chain joins TRBV18 to TRBJ1-3, with D uncertain. Trimming removed 0 bases from V and 2 bases from J, with 8 bases in between. Germline CDR1 and CDR2: KGHSH and LQKENI. The CDR3 has 15 residues. This chain's CDR3 is CASSPPGRTGNTIYF. The CDR3 bases are TGTGCCAGCTCACCACCCGGGAGGACTGGAAACACCATATATTTT. The full variable domain, in which reference TRBV18 and TRBJ1-3 provide the parts outside the CDR3, is NAGVMQNPRHLVRRRGQEARLRCSPMKGHSHVYWYRQLPEEGLKFMVYLQKENIIDESGMPKERFSAEFPKEGPSILRIQQVVRGDSAAYFCASSPPGRTGNTIYFGEGSWLTVV.

There are a few counts of this clonotype. The chain couples TRBV20-1 to TRBJ1-4; maybe TRBD1 (5 bases). Trimming removed 1 base at V and 5 bases at J, with 14 bases between. There are 15 residues in the CDR3. The germline CDR1 and CDR2 sequences are DFQATT and SNEGSKA (reference sequence). The CDR3 DNA reads TGCAGTGCTAGAGCCACGGGACGGAGCAATGAAAAACTGTTTTTT. Translating it yields CSARATGRSNEKLFF.

This clonotype was found a few times. The CDR3 loop is CSARGTGVDSPLHF. The CDR3 region has the DNA TGCAGTGCTAGAGGGACAGGGGTTGATTCACCCCTCCACTTT. The V and J genes are TRBV20-1 and TRBJ1-6; 9 bases match TRBD1. Trimming removed 1 base from V and 8 bases from J; junction bases left unmatched: 3. This CDR3 region has 14 residues. CDR1 DFQATT and CDR2 SNEGSKA come from the germline V gene (reference sequence).

Worth noting for this clonotype: A clone one base away is much larger, so this may be a read error. The rearrangement uses TRBV2 and TRBJ2-2; D unresolved. V was clipped by 8 bases and J by 4 bases, with 20 bases between them. CDR1 SNHLY and CDR2 FYNNEI come from the germline V gene. CDR3 length: 16 amino acids. CDR3 in amino acids: CASLSLGNAITGELFF. The CDR3 region has the DNA TGTGCCAGCTTAAGTCTCGGCAACGCGATCACCGGGGAGCTGTTTTTT.

This clonotype was seen ten or more times. The rearrangement joins TRBV24-1 to TRBJ2-5, with D perhaps assigned TRBD1 or TRBD2 (6 bases each). From germline, CDR1 is KGHDR and CDR2 SFDVKD. V lost 4 bases and J lost 4, with 15 bases in between. CDR3 length equals 15 residues. The CDR3 sequence: CATSEGTGRGETQYF. The DNA of the CDR3 is TGTGCCACCAGTGAGGGAACAGGGCGGGGAGAGACCCAGTACTTC.

This rearrangement joins TRBV24-1 to TRBJ2-6; D is unclear. V was shortened by 5 bases and J by 0 bases, with 4 bases between the two germline ends. Per germline, CDR1 KGHDR and CDR2 SFDVKD. The CDR3 is 14 amino acids. This chain's CDR3 is CATSAGSGANVLTF. As DNA, the CDR3 is TGTGCCACCAGTGCGGGCTCTGGGGCCAACGTCCTGACTTTC.

In its sample, this clonotype was seen a few times. The chain employs TRBV28 and TRBJ2-7; D unclear. The CDR3 runs to 13 residues. Germline values: CDR1 MDHEN, CDR2 SYDVKM. V was pared by 3 bases and J by 2 bases, with 8 bases between. CDR3 sequence reads: CASSLEIAYEQYF. The DNA for the CDR3 is TGTGCCAGCAGTTTGGAGATCGCCTACGAGCAGTACTTC.